This TCR beta chain was found in a study of T cells in tuberculosis. Study at large: This South African cohort compared adolescents with or without latent tuberculosis against adults with active tuberculosis.

The V gene lost 4 bases and the J gene lost 1 base, with 16 bases spanning the gap. CDR1 SNHLY and CDR2 FYNNEI come from the germline V gene. The CDR3 loop spans 16 amino acids. Sequencing used immunoSEQ multiplex PCR; TCRdb keeps in-frame clones, though not all of them. The data show some 30,000 clones, roughly 92% seen once. Input material: PBMCs. This TCR came from a donor aged 10-35 years with latent tuberculosis or without tuberculosis infection. Some clones in this sample may be carry-over from other donors' samples. The chain is built from TRBV2 and TRBJ1-1; the D gene is possibly TRBD1 (6 bases). Here the CDR3 reads CASSGTHRDGNTEAFF. CDR3 nucleotides: TGTGCCAGCAGTGGGACCCACAGGGATGGGAACACTGAAGCTTTCTTT. Together with reference TRBV2 and TRBJ1-1, the CDR3 gives the full variable domain: EPEVTQTPSHQVTQMGQEVILRCVPISNHLYFYWYRQILGQKVEFLVSFYNNEISEKSEIFDDQFSVERPDGSNFTLKIRSTKLEDSAMYFCASSGTHRDGNTEAFFGQGTRLTVV.